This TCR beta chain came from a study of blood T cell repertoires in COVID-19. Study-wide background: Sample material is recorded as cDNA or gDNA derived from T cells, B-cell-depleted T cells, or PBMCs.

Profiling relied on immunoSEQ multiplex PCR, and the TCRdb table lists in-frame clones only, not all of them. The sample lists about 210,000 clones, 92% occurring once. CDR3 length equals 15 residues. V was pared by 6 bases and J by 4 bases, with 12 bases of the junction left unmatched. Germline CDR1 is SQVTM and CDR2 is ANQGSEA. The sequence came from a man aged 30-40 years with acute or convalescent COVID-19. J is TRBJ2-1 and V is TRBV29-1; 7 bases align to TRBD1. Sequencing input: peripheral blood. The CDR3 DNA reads TGCAGCGTAGGACACACAGGGGTAGTTTACAATGAGCAGTTCTTC. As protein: CSVGHTGVVYNEQFF.